Following are 27 T cell receptor beta chains from one sample sequenced in a study of T cells in localized non-small cell lung cancer. Produced via immunoSEQ multiplex PCR; TCRdb's table is partial and in-frame only. Found here are about 21,000 clones, around 90% of them singletons; the top ten hold around 7%. The sequencing used peripheral blood, collected before any cancer treatment. These receptors were collected from an older male donor with stage I squamous cell lung carcinoma.

The rearrangement uses TRBV18 and TRBJ1-2; D not certain. V was pared by 3 bases and J by 3 bases, with 14 bases between. From germline, CDR1 is KGHSH and CDR2 LQKENI. This CDR3 comprises 15 residues. The CDR3 sequence: CASSPATKADYGYTF. The CDR3 region has the DNA TGTGCCAGCTCACCGGCAACCAAAGCGGACTATGGCTACACCTTC.

This chain uses TRBV9 with TRBJ1-1, with D tentatively TRBD1 (6 bases). Germline CDR1 and CDR2: SGDLS and YYNGEE. Deletions cut 4 bases from V and 4 bases from J, with 20 bases between. The CDR3 runs 16 residues. The CDR3 region is CASSTSTGLLSTEAFF. CDR3 DNA: TGTGCCAGCAGCACATCAACAGGGTTATTGAGCACTGAAGCTTTCTTT.

The chain links TRBV6-5 to TRBJ2-7, with a possible D match to TRBD2 (6 bases). Germline lookup yields CDR1 MNHEY and CDR2 SVGAGI. Between the trimmed V and J ends, which lost 1 base and 2 bases, there was a span of 9 bases. CDR3 length: 14 residues. The CDR3 sequence is CASSYYGGPYEQYF. In nucleotides, the CDR3 is TGTGCCAGCAGTTACTACGGGGGACCCTACGAGCAGTACTTC.

V gene TRBV2 combines with J gene TRBJ1-1, with a possible D match to TRBD1 (6 bases). The V end was cut by 5 bases, the J end by 5 bases, with 12 bases between. Looked up from germline, CDR1 is SNHLY and CDR2 is FYNNEI. The CDR3 extends over 13 amino acids. CDR3 amino acids: CASSRQQGTEAFF. The CDR3 DNA is TGTGCCAGCAGTCGTCAACAGGGTACTGAAGCTTTCTTT. Complete variable domain (other parts from reference TRBV2 and TRBJ1-1): EPEVTQTPSHQVTQMGQEVILRCVPISNHLYFYWYRQILGQKVEFLVSFYNNEISEKSEIFDDQFSVERPDGSNFTLKIRSTKLEDSAMYFCASSRQQGTEAFFGQGTRLTVV.

This clone was seen once. The chain uses TRBV21-1 and TRBJ1-6. TRBV21-1 is a known pseudogene. The CDR3 contains 16 residues. Here the CDR3 DNA reads TGTGCCAGCAACTCCGGGAGTACACAGTCTAATTCACCCCTCCACTTT. Amino acids: CASNSGSTQSNSPLHF.

The chain links TRBV19 to TRBJ2-2; the match to TRBD1 covers 8 bases. Germline V gene lookup returns CDR1 LNHDA and CDR2 SQIVND (reference sequence). With 5 bases clipped from V and 5 bases from J, the junction kept 16 bases outside the gene matches. CDR3 length: 18 amino acids. The CDR3 sequence is CASSPIDRGRTETGELFF. The DNA for the CDR3 is TGTGCCAGTAGTCCGATCGACAGGGGACGAACAGAAACCGGGGAGCTGTTTTTT.

V is TRBV2 and J is TRBJ2-6; D call uncertain. The CDR3 covers 14 residues. Germline V gives CDR1 SNHLY, CDR2 FYNNEI. Deletions cut 5 bases from V and 2 bases from J, with 7 bases between. CDR3 loop: CASSSGTGANVLTF. CDR3 DNA: TGTGCCAGCAGTTCTGGAACTGGGGCCAACGTCCTGACTTTC.

The table lists this clone with a count of one. The chain is built from TRBV19 and TRBJ1-2, with 9 nucleotides matching TRBD1. The CDR3 has 16 amino acids. Germline assignment: CDR1 LNHDA and CDR2 SQIVND (reference sequence). The junction had 5 bases not matched to a gene; V was cut back by 1 base and J by 2 bases. The CDR3 DNA sequence: TGTGCCAGTAGTATAGTAGGCACAGGGGGCAACTATGGCTACACCTTC. Its protein product is CASSIVGTGGNYGYTF.

This clone was picked up a small number of times. The chain uses TRBV28 and TRBJ2-3; 13 nucleotides agree with TRBD2. CDR1 and CDR2 (germline): MDHEN, SYDVKM. The CDR3 extends over 16 amino acids. V shed 3 bases and J 3 bases; nucleotides not matched to a gene: 3. Here the CDR3 DNA reads TGTGCCAGCAGTTTGACTAGCGGGGGGTCAACAGATACGCAGTATTTT. This sequence encodes CASSLTSGGSTDTQYF.

The chain combines TRBV9 with TRBJ1-3, with 7 bases aligning to TRBD1. This CDR3 comprises 15 residues. Looked up from germline, CDR1 is SGDLS and CDR2 is YYNGEE. The V and J ends lost 4 bases and 2 bases, in that order; junction bases with no gene match: 6. CDR3 bases: TGTGCCAGCAGCCCCCAACAGGGGACTGGAAACACCATATATTTT. This codes for CASSPQQGTGNTIYF. Complete variable domain (other parts from reference TRBV9 and TRBJ1-3): DSGVTQTPKHLITATGQRVTLRCSPRSGDLSVYWYQQSLDQGLQFLIQYYNGEERAKGNILERFSAQQFPDLHSELNLSSLELGDSALYFCASSPQQGTGNTIYFGEGSWLTVV.

This chain links TRBV11-2 with TRBJ2-3; D not certain. The germline V gene encodes CDR1 SGHAT and CDR2 FQNNGV. V lost 1 base, J lost 4 bases, and 6 bases lay in between. The CDR3 is 13 residues long. The CDR3: CASSLGLSDTQYF. Written as DNA, the CDR3 is TGTGCCAGCAGCTTAGGGCTCTCAGATACGCAGTATTTT.

This clone was observed once. This chain connects TRBV19 to TRBJ2-5; TRBD2 agrees at 7 bases. V was pared by 4 bases and J by 2 bases, with 4 bases of the junction left unmatched. The CDR3 consists of 14 residues. Germline V lookup: CDR1 LNHDA, CDR2 SQIVND (reference sequence). As DNA, the CDR3 is TGTGCCAGTAGTAAGCGGGGTAAGCAAGAGACCCAGTACTTC. Its protein is CASSKRGKQETQYF. Full variable domain (outside the CDR3, taken from reference TRBV19 and TRBJ2-5): DGGITQSPKYLFRKEGQNVTLSCEQNLNHDAMYWYRQDPGQGLRLIYYSQIVNDFQKGDIAEGYSVSREKKESFPLTVTSAQKNPTAFYLCASSKRGKQETQYFGPGTRLLVL.

The chain carries TRBV28 and TRBJ1-4; D is perhaps TRBD1 (5 bases). The V end lost 8 bases, the J end lost 3 bases, and 16 bases lay between the germline ends. The CDR3 contains 15 residues. In germline, CDR1 is MDHEN, CDR2 SYDVKM. CDR3 nucleotide sequence: TGTGCCAGCGGGGGGTCAGGTGACCCTAATGAAAAACTGTTTTTT. This encodes CASGGSGDPNEKLFF. Supplemented by reference TRBV28 and TRBJ1-4, the full variable domain reads DVKVTQSSRYLVKRTGEKVFLECVQDMDHENMFWYRQDPGLGLRLIYFSYDVKMKEKGDIPEGYSVSREKKERFSLILESASTNQTSMYLCASGGSGDPNEKLFFGSGTQLSVL.

In its sample, this clone was seen a few times. The chain combines TRBV30 with TRBJ1-6, with D uncertain. Between the trimmed V and J ends, which lost 0 bases and 11 bases, there was a span of 14 bases. The CDR3 covers 14 residues. Germline CDR1 is GTSNPN and CDR2 is SVGIG (reference sequence). CDR3 in amino acids: CAWSVKGGNPPLHF. As DNA, the CDR3 is TGTGCCTGGAGTGTAAAGGGAGGGAATCCACCCCTCCACTTT.

The V call is TRBV5-1, the J call TRBJ1-4, with D possibly being TRBD1 (6 bases). V lost 4 bases to trimming and J lost 6 bases, with 13 bases between them. CDR1 SGHRS and CDR2 YFSETQ come from the germline V gene. The CDR3 consists of 14 residues. The CDR3 DNA sequence: TGCGCCAGCAGCCCCATGGGGGCAGATGAAAAACTGTTTTTT. It encodes CASSPMGADEKLFF.

The V call is TRBV7-2, the J call TRBJ1-2; D gene unclear. From germline, CDR1 is SGHTA and CDR2 FQGNSA. Trimming left V 0 bases short and J 1 base short, with 6 bases between. CDR3 length: 14 amino acids. CDR3 in DNA: TGTGCCAGCAGCTTAGCGAGCCATAACTATGGCTACACCTTC. Protein: CASSLASHNYGYTF.

The gene calls are TRBV18 and TRBJ2-5; unclear D gene. V lost 3 bases, J lost 4 bases, and 9 bases lay in between. Germline V gene data show CDR1 as KGHSH and CDR2 as LQKENI. The CDR3 covers 13 residues. The CDR3 sequence: CASSPLRRETQYF. The CDR3 DNA is TGTGCCAGCTCACCTCTGAGGAGAGAGACCCAGTACTTC.

CDR3 amino acids: CASSQGGGPYEQYF. The CDR3 DNA reads as TGTGCCAGCAGCCAGGGGGGGGGCCCCTACGAGCAGTACTTC. The chain couples TRBV5-4 to TRBJ2-7; D possibly uses TRBD1 or TRBD2 (7 bases each). Germline V CDR1 and CDR2: SGHNT, YYREEE (reference sequence). The V gene lost 4 bases and the J gene lost 2 bases, with 13 bases spanning the gap. The CDR3 covers 14 residues.

The rearrangement links TRBV2 to TRBJ1-4; maybe TRBD1 (5 bases). This CDR3 comprises 15 residues. In germline, CDR1 is SNHLY, CDR2 FYNNEI. Trimming took 5 bases from V and 0 from J, leaving 10 bases between them. CDR3 protein: CASSRDVATNEKLFF. The CDR3, as DNA: TGTGCCAGCAGTAGGGACGTTGCAACTAATGAAAAACTGTTTTTT.

The rearrangement joins TRBV4-3 to TRBJ2-6; D is undetermined. The V end lost 0 bases, the J end lost 0 bases, and 6 bases lay between the germline ends. The CDR3 is 16 residues long. Germline V gives CDR1 LGHNA, CDR2 YSLEER. The CDR3 DNA sequence: TGCGCCAGCAGCCAAGATCTAGGCTCTGGGGCCAACGTCCTGACTTTC. Its translation is CASSQDLGSGANVLTF.

The chain links TRBV6-5 to TRBJ1-3; D unclear. Deletions cut 5 bases from V and 0 bases from J, with 5 bases between. This CDR3 has 13 residues. CDR1 is MNHEY and CDR2 is SVGAGI in the germline V gene. In DNA form, the CDR3 reads TGTGCCAGCAGTCGAAACTCTGGAAACACCATATATTTT. This encodes CASSRNSGNTIYF.

This rearrangement joins TRBV18 to TRBJ2-3, with D maybe TRBD1 (5 bases). Per the germline V gene, CDR1 is KGHSH and CDR2 is LQKENI. The V end was cut by 3 bases, the J end by 1 base, with 11 bases between. The CDR3 contains 15 residues. The CDR3 DNA follows: TGTGCCAGCTCACCCCAGGGTTTCGGCACAGATACGCAGTATTTT. It encodes CASSPQGFGTDTQYF.

The chain links TRBV6-1 to TRBJ2-1; a weak D match, TRBD1 (6 bases). CDR1 is MNHNS, CDR2 SASEGT, per germline. The CDR3 extends over 14 amino acids. V lost 8 bases, J lost 1 base, and 12 bases lay in between. CDR3 sequence (DNA): TGTGCCAGCTTATTCGGGACATCCTACAATGAGCAGTTCTTC. Its translation: CASLFGTSYNEQFF.

The chain has TRBV7-2 and TRBJ1-1; 8 bases agree with TRBD1. The CDR3 has 15 amino acids. V shed 4 bases, J shed 0 bases, and the junction held 4 bases outside the gene matches. Germline CDR1 is SGHTA and CDR2 is FQGNSA. CDR3: CASSWDRRMNTEAFF. The CDR3 region has the DNA TGTGCCAGCAGCTGGGACAGGAGGATGAACACTGAAGCTTTCTTT.

This clone came up once. The chain recombines TRBV2 with TRBJ2-7; D tentatively fits TRBD1 or TRBD2 (6 bases each). The CDR3 extends over 12 amino acids. CDR1 and CDR2 (germline): SNHLY, FYNNEI. V was shortened by 10 bases and J by 4 bases, with 14 bases between the two germline ends. Here the CDR3 DNA reads TGTGCCATGAGGAGGGGGGATTACGAGCAGTACTTC. Its translation: CAMRRGDYEQYF.

The CDR3 nucleotides are TGCGCCAGCAGCCAAGGTGTGGGAGGGGGCGTAAATGGCTACACCTTC. Protein sequence: CASSQGVGGGVNGYTF. This chain connects TRBV4-1 to TRBJ1-2; 7 bases are shared with TRBD1. CDR1 is MGHRA and CDR2 is YSYEKL in the germline V gene. The CDR3 consists of 16 residues. After removal of 1 base from V and 6 bases from J, the junction contained 11 bases not matched to a gene.

The chain links TRBV15 to TRBJ1-5; perhaps TRBD1 as D (5 bases). The V end was cut by 1 base, the J end by 2 bases, with 12 bases between. Germline CDR1 reads LNHNV; CDR2 reads YYDKDF (reference sequence). CDR3 length: 16 amino acids. CDR3 nucleotides: TGTGCCACCAGCAGAGGGACCGAGGGGCGCAATCAGCCCCAGCATTTT. Its protein product is CATSRGTEGRNQPQHF.